This T cell receptor beta chain came from a study of blood T cell repertoires in COVID-19. The wider study: Specimens from acute and convalescent COVID-19 originated in the United States, Italy and Spain. The cDNA or gDNA used as material had been derived from T cells, B-cell-depleted T cells, or PBMCs.

V was pared by 1 base and J by 6 bases, with 12 bases between. There are 15 residues in the CDR3. Germline lookup yields CDR1 MNHNS and CDR2 SASEGT. This clone was picked up a small number of times. In the authors' workflow: Estimated nucleated cell counts came from reference gene primer amplification. Profiled with immunoSEQ multiplex PCR; TCRdb holds only in-frame clones, not every one. V and J calls and clone size are as listed in that table; D and trimming were resolved from the DNA. Of over 150,000 clones in the sample, 85% to 90% were seen once. The source material was peripheral blood. The chain couples TRBV6-1 to TRBJ1-4; D is possibly TRBD1 (6 bases). The TCR was taken from a man between 65 and 85 years old with active or convalescent COVID-19. CDR3 sequence (DNA): TGTGCCAGCAGTGAAGACAGGGCGGTATATGAAAAACTGTTTTTT. Translating it yields CASSEDRAVYEKLFF.